This entry describes one TCR beta chain. MiXCR, run by TCRdb on the RACE reads, gives a single entry per CDR3 protein. In the table there are about 260,000 distinct CDR3 sequences, about 8.6% of which are singletons. This entry comes from a study of human T cells and chemical hapten exposure. The time point is: pre-sensitization, week 0. Specified treatment: therapeutic diphenylcyclopropenone sensitization with weekly scalp DPC. There are 15 residues in the CDR3. The germline V gene encodes CDR1 SGHTA and CDR2 FQGNSA. With 3 bases clipped from V and 2 bases from J, the junction kept 6 bases outside the gene matches.

The V call is TRBV7-2, the J call TRBJ2-7; 8 bases agree with TRBD2. The sequence came from a woman aged 40 to 55 with alopecia areata. Some clones in this sample may be carry-over from other donors' samples. This material consisted of whole blood, taken in connection with sensitization to the hapten diphenylcyclopropenone (DPC). In DNA form, the CDR3 reads TGTGCCAGCAGCTTGGGCAGCGGGAGACCCTACGAGCAGTACTTC. Encoded protein: CASSLGSGRPYEQYF.